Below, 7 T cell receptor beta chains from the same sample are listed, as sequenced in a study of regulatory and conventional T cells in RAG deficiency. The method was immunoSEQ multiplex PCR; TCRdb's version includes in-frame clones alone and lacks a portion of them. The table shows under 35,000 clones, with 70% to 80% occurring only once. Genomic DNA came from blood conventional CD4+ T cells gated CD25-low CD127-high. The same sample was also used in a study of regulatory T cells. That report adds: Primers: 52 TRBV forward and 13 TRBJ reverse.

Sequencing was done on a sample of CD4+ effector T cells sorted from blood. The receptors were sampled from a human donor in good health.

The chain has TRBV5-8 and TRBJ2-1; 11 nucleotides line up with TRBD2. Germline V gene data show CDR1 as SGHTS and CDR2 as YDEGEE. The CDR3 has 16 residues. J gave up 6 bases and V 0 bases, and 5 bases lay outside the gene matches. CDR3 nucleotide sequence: TGTGCCAGCAGCTTGGATAGCCTAGCGGGGGGCAATGAGCAGTTCTTC. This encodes CASSLDSLAGGNEQFF.

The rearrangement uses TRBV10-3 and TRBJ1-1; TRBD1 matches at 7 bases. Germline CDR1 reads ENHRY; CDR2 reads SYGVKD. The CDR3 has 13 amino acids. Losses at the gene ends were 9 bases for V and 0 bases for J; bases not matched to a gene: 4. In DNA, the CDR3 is TGTGCCATATCCGGGACAGTGAACACTGAAGCTTTCTTT. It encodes CAISGTVNTEAFF.

The chain's CDR3 is CASSQVSGRAEQFF. The CDR3 DNA is TGCGCCAGCAGCCAAGTGTCGGGAAGAGCGGAGCAGTTCTTC. The chain combines TRBV4-1 with TRBJ2-1; a weak D match, TRBD2 (5 bases). Trimming stripped 1 base from V and 10 bases from J, with 14 bases between. CDR1 and CDR2 (germline): MGHRA, YSYEKL. The CDR3 runs to 14 residues.

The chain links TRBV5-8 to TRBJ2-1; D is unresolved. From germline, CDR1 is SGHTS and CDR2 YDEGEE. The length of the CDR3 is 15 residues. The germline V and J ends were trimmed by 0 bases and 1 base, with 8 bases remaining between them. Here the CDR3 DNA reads TGTGCCAGCAGCTTGGTACGTAAGTCCTACAATGAGCAGTTCTTC. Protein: CASSLVRKSYNEQFF.

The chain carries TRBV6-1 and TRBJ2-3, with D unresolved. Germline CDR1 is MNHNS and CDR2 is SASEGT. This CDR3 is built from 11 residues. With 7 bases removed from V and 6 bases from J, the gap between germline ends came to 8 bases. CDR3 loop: CASKGADTQYF. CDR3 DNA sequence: TGTGCCAGCAAGGGTGCGGATACGCAGTATTTT.

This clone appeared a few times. The DNA for the CDR3 is TGTGCCAGCAGTTACGAGGGGATCGGGGAGCTGTTTTTT. The encoded protein is CASSYEGIGELFF. The rearrangement joins TRBV6-6 to TRBJ2-2; D tentatively fits TRBD1 or TRBD2 (5 bases each). V dropped 2 bases and J dropped 7 bases, with 8 bases sitting between them. The CDR3 contains 13 residues. CDR1 is MNHNY, CDR2 SVGAGI, per germline (reference sequence).

CDR3 DNA sequence: TGTGCCAGCATTACGGGGGGGGCCAGGGTCAATGAGCAGTTCTTC. This translates into CASITGGARVNEQFF. J is TRBJ2-1 and V is TRBV28; 8 bases align to TRBD2. Germline values: CDR1 MDHEN, CDR2 SYDVKM. J was trimmed by 6 bases and V by 7 bases; bases with no gene match: 11. CDR3 length: 15 residues.